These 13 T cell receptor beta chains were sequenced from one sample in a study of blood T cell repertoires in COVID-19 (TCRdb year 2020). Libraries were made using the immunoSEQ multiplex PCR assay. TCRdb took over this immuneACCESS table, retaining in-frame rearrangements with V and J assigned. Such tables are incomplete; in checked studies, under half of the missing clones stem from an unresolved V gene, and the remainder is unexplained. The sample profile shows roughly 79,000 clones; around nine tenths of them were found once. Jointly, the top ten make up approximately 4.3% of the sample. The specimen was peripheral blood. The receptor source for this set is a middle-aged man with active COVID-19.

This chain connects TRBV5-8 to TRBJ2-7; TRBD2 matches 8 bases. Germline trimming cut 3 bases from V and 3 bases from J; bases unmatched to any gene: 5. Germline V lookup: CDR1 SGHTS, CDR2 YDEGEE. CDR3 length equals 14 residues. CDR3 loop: CASSSPGGGYEQYF. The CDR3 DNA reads TGTGCCAGCAGCTCCCCGGGGGGGGGCTACGAGCAGTACTTC.

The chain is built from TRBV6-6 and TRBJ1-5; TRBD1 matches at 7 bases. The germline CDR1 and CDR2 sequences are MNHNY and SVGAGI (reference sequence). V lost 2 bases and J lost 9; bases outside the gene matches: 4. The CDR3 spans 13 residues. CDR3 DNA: TGTGCCAGCAGTTACGAGGGGGCCGGGCCCCAGCATTTT. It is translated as CASSYEGAGPQHF.

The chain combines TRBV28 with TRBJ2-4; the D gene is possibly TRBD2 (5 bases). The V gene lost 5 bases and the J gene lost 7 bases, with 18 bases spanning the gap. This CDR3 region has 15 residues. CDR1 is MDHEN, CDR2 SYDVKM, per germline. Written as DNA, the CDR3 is TGTGCCAGCAGTACACCCCGGGGTGGCTGGAACATTCAGTACTTC. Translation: CASSTPRGGWNIQYF. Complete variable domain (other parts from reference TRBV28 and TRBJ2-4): DVKVTQSSRYLVKRTGEKVFLECVQDMDHENMFWYRQDPGLGLRLIYFSYDVKMKEKGDIPEGYSVSREKKERFSLILESASTNQTSMYLCASSTPRGGWNIQYFGAGTRLSVL.

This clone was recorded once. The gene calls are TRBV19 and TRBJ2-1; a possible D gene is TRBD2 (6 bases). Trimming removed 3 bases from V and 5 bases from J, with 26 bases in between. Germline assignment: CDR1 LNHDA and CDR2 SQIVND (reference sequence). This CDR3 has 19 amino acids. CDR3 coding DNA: TGTGCCAGTAGTATTGGGGGAGGTTGGCACCCCACGAAAAACAATGAGCAGTTCTTC. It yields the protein CASSIGGGWHPTKNNEQFF. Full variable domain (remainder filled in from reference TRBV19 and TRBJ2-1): DGGITQSPKYLFRKEGQNVTLSCEQNLNHDAMYWYRQDPGQGLRLIYYSQIVNDFQKGDIAEGYSVSREKKESFPLTVTSAQKNPTAFYLCASSIGGGWHPTKNNEQFFGPGTRLTVL.

Here the CDR3 DNA reads TGTGCCAGCAGCCACAGCGAGGGGGGGGACTATGGCTACACCTTC. Protein sequence: CASSHSEGGDYGYTF. The rearrangement uses TRBV3-1 (or the pseudogene TRBV3-2) and TRBJ1-2, with D perhaps TRBD1 (6 bases). Trimming stripped 3 bases from V and 3 bases from J, with 14 bases between. The length of the CDR3 is 15 residues. Germline values: CDR1 LGHDT, CDR2 YNNKEL (reference sequence).

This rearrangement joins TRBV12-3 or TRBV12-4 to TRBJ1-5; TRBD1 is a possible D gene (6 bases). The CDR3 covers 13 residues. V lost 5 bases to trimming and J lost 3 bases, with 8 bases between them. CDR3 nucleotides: TGTGCCAGCAGTAGGACAGTCAATCAGCCCCAGCATTTT. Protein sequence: CASSRTVNQPQHF.

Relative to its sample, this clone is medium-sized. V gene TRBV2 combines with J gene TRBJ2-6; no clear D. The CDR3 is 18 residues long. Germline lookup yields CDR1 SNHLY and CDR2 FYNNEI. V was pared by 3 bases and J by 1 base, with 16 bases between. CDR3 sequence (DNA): TGTGCCAGCAGTGAGGCCTACTTTGGGCCTTCTGGGGCCAACGTCCTGACTTTC. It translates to CASSEAYFGPSGANVLTF.

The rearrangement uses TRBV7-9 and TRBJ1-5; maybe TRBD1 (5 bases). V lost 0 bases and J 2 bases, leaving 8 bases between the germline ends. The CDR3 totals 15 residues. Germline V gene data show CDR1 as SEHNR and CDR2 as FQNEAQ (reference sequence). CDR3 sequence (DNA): TGTGCCAGCAGCTTAGCGGGGGGTGGCAATCAGCCCCAGCATTTT. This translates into CASSLAGGGNQPQHF.

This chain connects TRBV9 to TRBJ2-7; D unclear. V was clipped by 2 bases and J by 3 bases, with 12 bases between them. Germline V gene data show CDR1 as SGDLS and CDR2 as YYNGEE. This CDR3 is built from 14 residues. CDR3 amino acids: CASSVDGEIYEQYF. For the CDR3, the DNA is TGTGCCAGCAGCGTCGATGGTGAGATCTACGAGCAGTACTTC.

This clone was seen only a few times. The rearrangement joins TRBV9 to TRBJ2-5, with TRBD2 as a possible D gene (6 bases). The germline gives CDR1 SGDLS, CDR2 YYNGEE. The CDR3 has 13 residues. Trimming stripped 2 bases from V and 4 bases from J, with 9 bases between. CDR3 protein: CASSVGGLETQYF. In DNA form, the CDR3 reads TGTGCCAGCAGCGTCGGGGGTTTAGAGACCCAGTACTTC.

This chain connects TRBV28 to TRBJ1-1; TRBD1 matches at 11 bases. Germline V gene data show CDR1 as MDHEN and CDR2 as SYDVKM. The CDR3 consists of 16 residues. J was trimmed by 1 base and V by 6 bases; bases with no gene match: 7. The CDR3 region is CASRPRTGGANTEAFF. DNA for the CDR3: TGTGCCAGCAGACCCCGGACAGGGGGCGCGAACACTGAAGCTTTCTTT. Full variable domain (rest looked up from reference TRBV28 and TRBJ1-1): DVKVTQSSRYLVKRTGEKVFLECVQDMDHENMFWYRQDPGLGLRLIYFSYDVKMKEKGDIPEGYSVSREKKERFSLILESASTNQTSMYLCASRPRTGGANTEAFFGQGTRLTVV.

CDR3 bases: TGTGCCAGCTCCCTAGGGGGGCGGGAGAGGTACCGCGGGCAGTACTTC. As protein: CASSLGGRERYRGQYF. The chain uses TRBV5-5 and TRBJ2-7; possibly TRBD2 for D (7 bases). The CDR3 length is 16 residues. Trimming took off 7 bases at V and 9 bases at J, with 29 bases between the two ends. Germline V lookup: CDR1 SGHKS, CDR2 YYEKEE (reference sequence).

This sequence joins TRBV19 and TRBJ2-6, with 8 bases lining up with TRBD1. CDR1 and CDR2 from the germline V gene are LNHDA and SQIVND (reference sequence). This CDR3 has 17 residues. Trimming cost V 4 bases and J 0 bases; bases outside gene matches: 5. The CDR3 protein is CASSRDRLYSGANVLTF. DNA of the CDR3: TGTGCCAGTAGTAGGGACAGGCTATACTCTGGGGCCAACGTCCTGACTTTC. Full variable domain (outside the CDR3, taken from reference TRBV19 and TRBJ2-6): DGGITQSPKYLFRKEGQNVTLSCEQNLNHDAMYWYRQDPGQGLRLIYYSQIVNDFQKGDIAEGYSVSREKKESFPLTVTSAQKNPTAFYLCASSRDRLYSGANVLTFGAGSRLTVL.